This record covers a single T cell receptor beta chain. No antigen is known for it. Germline V gene lookup returns CDR1 MNHEY and CDR2 SMNVEV (reference sequence). Trimming stripped 2 bases from V and 1 base from J, with 15 bases between. The CDR3 length is 16 residues. The repertoire was sequenced with immunoSEQ multiplex PCR; TCRdb's copy has only in-frame clones and lacks some. The sample has 75,000 to 95,000 clones, approximately 90% seen once. These data originate in a study of Tregs in tolerant kidney transplant recipients. Overall study findings and caveats: Few patients were studied, so findings need validation in larger groups. Activated donor B cell expansion appeared to reveal the most relevant donor-specific TCRbeta repertoire. Biological reproducibility was not directly addressed, but technical replication error appeared minimal.

Source material: CD8+ T cells from blood. This chain uses TRBV27 with TRBJ2-7; either TRBD1 or TRBD2 may fit D (5 bases each). The clonotype originates from a human donor in good health. CDR3 protein: CASSLVAGRQSYEQYF. The CDR3 DNA reads TGTGCCAGCAGTTTAGTCGCTGGGAGACAGTCCTACGAGCAGTACTTC.